The clone carrying this T cell receptor beta chain occurred once. Germline CDR1 LGHDT, CDR2 YNNKEL (reference sequence). CDR3 length: 16 amino acids. The ends were cut back, 1 base at V and 4 bases at J, with 13 bases in the middle. This sample was included in a study of blood T cell repertoires in COVID-19. About the study: Samples came from the United States, Italy and Spain, spanning acute and convalescent COVID-19.

Original analysis: The authors estimated nucleated cell counts from reference gene primer amplification. The assay was immunoSEQ multiplex PCR, and TCRdb's table has in-frame clones only and misses some. The V and J calls and clone size are taken from that table; D and trimming were inferred from the DNA. The data show fewer than 200,000 clones, roughly 70% seen once. The sequenced sample consisted of peripheral blood. The sequence was obtained from an elderly woman with acute or convalescent COVID-19. The chain uses TRBV3-1 (or the pseudogene TRBV3-2) and TRBJ1-4; D is ambiguous. CDR3 nucleotide sequence: TGTGCCAGCAGCCAAGCTATTGCGGGCCATAATGAAAAACTGTTTTTT. Translation: CASSQAIAGHNEKLFF.